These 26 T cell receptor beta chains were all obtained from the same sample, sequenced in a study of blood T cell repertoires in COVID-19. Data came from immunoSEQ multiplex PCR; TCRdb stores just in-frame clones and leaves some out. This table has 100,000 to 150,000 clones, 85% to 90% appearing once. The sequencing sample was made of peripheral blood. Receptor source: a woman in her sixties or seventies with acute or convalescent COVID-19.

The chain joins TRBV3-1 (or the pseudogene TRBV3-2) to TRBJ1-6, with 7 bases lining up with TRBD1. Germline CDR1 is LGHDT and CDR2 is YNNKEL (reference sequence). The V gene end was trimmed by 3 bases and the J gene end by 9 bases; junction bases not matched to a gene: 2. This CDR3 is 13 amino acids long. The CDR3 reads CASSQNRGSPLHF. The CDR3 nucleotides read TGTGCCAGCAGCCAGAACAGGGGTTCACCCCTCCACTTT.

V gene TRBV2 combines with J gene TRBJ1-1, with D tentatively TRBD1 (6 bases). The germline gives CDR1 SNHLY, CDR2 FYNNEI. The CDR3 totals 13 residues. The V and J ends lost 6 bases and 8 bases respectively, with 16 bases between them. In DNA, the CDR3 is TGTGCCAGCAGCTATACAGGGCCCGGCGAAGCTTTCTTT. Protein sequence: CASSYTGPGEAFF.

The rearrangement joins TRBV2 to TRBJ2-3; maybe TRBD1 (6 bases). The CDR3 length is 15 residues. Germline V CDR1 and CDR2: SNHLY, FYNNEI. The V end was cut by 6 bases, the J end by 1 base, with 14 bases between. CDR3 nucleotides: TGTGCCAGCAGGGAGCAGGGGTCGGGCACAGATACGCAGTATTTT. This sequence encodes CASREQGSGTDTQYF.

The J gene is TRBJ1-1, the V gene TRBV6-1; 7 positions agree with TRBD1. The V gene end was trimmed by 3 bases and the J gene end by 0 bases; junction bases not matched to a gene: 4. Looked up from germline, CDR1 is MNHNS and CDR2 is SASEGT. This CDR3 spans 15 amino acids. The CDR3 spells CASSEAGQMNTEAFF. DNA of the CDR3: TGTGCCAGCAGTGAGGCGGGACAGATGAACACTGAAGCTTTCTTT.

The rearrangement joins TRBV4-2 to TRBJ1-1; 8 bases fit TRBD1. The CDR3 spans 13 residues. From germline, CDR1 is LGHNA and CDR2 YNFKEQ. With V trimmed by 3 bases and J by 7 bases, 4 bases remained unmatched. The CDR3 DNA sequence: TGTGCCAGCAGCCACCCCGGACAGGGTGAAGCTTTCTTT. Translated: CASSHPGQGEAFF.

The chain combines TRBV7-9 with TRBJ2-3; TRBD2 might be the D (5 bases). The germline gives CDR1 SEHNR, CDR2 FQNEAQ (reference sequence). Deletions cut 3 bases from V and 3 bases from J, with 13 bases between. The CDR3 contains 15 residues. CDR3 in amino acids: CASSFRFGETDTQYF. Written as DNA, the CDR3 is TGTGCCAGCAGCTTTAGGTTCGGGGAGACAGATACGCAGTATTTT. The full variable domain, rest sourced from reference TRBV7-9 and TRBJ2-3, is DTGVSQNPRHKITKRGQNVTFRCDPISEHNRLYWYRQTLGQGPEFLTYFQNEAQLEKSRLLSDRFSAERPKGSFSTLEIQRTEQGDSAMYLCASSFRFGETDTQYFGPGTRLTVL.

CDR3 sequence (DNA): TGCGCCAGCAGCCAAGAGGCCAGACAGGGGGGCAATTCACCCCTCCACTTT. This encodes CASSQEARQGGNSPLHF. The J gene is TRBJ1-6, the V gene TRBV4-1; 9 bases agree with TRBD1. Germline CDR1 is MGHRA and CDR2 is YSYEKL. V shed 0 bases, J shed 7 bases, and the junction held 7 bases outside the gene matches. The CDR3 covers 17 residues.

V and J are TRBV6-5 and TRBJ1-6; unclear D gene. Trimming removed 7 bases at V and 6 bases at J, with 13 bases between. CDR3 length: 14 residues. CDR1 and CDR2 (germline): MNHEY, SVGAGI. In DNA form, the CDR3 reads TGTGCCAGCATAGACACGGCGAGTAATTCACCCCTCCACTTT. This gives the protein CASIDTASNSPLHF.

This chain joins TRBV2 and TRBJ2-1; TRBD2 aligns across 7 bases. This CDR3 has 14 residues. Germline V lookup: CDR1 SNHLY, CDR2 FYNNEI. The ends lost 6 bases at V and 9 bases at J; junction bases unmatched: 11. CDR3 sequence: CASSMGGGGGEQFF. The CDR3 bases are TGTGCCAGCAGCATGGGCGGGGGAGGTGGTGAGCAGTTCTTC.

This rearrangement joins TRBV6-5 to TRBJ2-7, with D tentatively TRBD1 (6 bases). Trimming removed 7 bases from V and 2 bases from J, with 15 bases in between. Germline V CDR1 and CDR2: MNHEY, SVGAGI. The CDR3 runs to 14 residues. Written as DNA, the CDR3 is TGTGCCAGCACCCAGGGGCGATCCCCCTACGAGCAGTACTTC. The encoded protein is CASTQGRSPYEQYF.

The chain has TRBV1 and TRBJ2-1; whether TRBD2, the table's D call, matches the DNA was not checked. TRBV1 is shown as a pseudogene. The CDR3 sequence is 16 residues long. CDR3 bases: TGCACCAGCAGCCAAGAGGGCCCTAGCGGGGGCAATGAGCAGTTCTTC. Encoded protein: CTSSQEGPSGGNEQFF.

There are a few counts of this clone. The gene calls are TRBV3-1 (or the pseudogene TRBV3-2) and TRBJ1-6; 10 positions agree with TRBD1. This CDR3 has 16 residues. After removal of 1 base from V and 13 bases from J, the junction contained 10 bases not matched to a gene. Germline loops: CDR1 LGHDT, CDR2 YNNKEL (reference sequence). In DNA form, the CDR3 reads TGTGCCAGCAGCCAAGGGGACAGGGGATTGGTAGTGCCCCTCCACTTT. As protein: CASSQGDRGLVVPLHF.

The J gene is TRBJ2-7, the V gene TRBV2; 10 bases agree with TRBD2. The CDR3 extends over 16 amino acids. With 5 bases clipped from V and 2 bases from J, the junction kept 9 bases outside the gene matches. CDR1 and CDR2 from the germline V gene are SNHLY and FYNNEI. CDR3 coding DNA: TGTGCCAGCAGTCCTAGAGCGGGGGGGCCGGCCTACGAGCAGTACTTC. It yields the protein CASSPRAGGPAYEQYF. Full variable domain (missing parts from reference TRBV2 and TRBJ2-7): EPEVTQTPSHQVTQMGQEVILRCVPISNHLYFYWYRQILGQKVEFLVSFYNNEISEKSEIFDDQFSVERPDGSNFTLKIRSTKLEDSAMYFCASSPRAGGPAYEQYFGPGTRLTVT.

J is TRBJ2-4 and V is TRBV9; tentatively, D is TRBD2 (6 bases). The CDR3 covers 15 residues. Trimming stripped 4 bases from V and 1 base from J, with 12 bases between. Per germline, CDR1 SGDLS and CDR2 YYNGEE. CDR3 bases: TGTGCCAGCAGCCCCGGGGGTTTGGCCAAAAACATTCAGTACTTC. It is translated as CASSPGGLAKNIQYF.

This CDR3 reads CASSIQGSSGYTF. CDR3 DNA sequence: TGTGCCAGCAGCATACAGGGTTCGAGTGGCTACACCTTC. The V gene is TRBV7-2, the J gene TRBJ1-2; D is possibly TRBD1 (6 bases). V was pared by 5 bases and J by 7 bases, with 14 bases between. The germline V gene has CDR1 SGHTA and CDR2 FQGNSA. The CDR3 is 13 amino acids.

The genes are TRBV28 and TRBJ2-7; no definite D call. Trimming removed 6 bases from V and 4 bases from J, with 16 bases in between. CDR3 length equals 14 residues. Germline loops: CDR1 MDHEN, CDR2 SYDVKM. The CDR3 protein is CASRPEPLQYEQYF. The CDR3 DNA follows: TGTGCCAGCAGGCCCGAACCCCTCCAGTACGAGCAGTACTTC.

For the CDR3, the DNA is TGCGCCAGCAGCTTGGGGGACTCCCCGGTCACCGGGGAGCTGTTTTTT. Residues: CASSLGDSPVTGELFF. The rearrangement links TRBV5-1 to TRBJ2-2; D is perhaps TRBD2 (6 bases). Germline loops: CDR1 SGHRS, CDR2 YFSETQ. V was pared by 0 bases and J by 4 bases, with 13 bases between. The length of the CDR3 is 16 residues.

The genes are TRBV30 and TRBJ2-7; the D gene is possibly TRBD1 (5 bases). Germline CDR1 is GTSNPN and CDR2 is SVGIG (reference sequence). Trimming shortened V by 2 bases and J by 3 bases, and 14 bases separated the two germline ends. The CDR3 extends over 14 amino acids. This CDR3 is CAWSQGARFYEQYF. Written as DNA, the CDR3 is TGTGCCTGGAGTCAAGGGGCCCGTTTCTACGAGCAGTACTTC.

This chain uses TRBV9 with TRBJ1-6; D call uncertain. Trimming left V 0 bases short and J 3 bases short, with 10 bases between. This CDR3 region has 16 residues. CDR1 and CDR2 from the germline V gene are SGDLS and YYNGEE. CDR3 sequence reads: CASSVGRDFYNSPLHF. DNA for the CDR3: TGTGCCAGCAGCGTAGGGAGAGACTTCTATAATTCACCCCTCCACTTT.

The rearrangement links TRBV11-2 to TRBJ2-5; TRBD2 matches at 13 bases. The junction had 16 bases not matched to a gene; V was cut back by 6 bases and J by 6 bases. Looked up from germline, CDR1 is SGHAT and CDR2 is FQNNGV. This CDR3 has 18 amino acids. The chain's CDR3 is CASSPTISLAGGSKTQYF. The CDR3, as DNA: TGTGCCAGCAGTCCTACAATTTCACTAGCGGGGGGGAGTAAGACCCAGTACTTC.

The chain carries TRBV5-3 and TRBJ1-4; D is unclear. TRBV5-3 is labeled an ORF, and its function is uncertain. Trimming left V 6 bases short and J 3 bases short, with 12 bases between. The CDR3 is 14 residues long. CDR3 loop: CARNVGRANEKLFF. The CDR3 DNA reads TGTGCCAGAAATGTGGGGAGGGCTAATGAAAAACTGTTTTTT.

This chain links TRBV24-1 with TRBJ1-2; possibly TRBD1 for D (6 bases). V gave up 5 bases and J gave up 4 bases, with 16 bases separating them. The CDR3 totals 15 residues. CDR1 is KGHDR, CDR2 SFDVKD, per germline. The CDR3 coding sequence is TGTGCCACCAGTGGTGCCGAGACAGGCGTCTATGGCTACACCTTC. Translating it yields CATSGAETGVYGYTF.

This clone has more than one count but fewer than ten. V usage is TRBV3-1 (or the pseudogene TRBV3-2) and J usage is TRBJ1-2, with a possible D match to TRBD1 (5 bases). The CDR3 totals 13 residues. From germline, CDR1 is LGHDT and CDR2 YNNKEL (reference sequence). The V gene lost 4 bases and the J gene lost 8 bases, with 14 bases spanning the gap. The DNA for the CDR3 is TGTGCCAGCAGCCCTGGGCCAGGGCGCGGCTACACCTTC. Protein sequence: CASSPGPGRGYTF.

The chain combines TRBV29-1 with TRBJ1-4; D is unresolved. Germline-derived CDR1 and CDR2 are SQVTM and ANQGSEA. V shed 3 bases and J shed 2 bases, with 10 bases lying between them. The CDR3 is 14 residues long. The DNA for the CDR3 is TGCAGCGTTGACAGCGCGAGGACTAATGAAAAACTGTTTTTT. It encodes CSVDSARTNEKLFF.

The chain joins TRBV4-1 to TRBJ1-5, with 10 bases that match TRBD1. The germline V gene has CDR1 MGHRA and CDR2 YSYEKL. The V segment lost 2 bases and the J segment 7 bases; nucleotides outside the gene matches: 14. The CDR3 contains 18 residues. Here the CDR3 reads CASSQNTAGQGVGQPQHF. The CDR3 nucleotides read TGCGCCAGCAGCCAAAACACGGCTGGACAGGGGGTAGGGCAGCCCCAGCATTTT.

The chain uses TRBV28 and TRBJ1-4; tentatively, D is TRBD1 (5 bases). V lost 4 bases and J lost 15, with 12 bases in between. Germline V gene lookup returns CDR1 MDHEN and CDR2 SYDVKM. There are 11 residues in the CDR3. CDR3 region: CASSSRPGVFF. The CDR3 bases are TGTGCCAGCAGTTCCCGGCCGGGGGTGTTTTTT.